The T cell receptor beta chain under discussion was sequenced for a study of T cells in Graves' hyperthyroidism and ophthalmopathy. TCR beta CDR3 regions were amplified from RNA transcripts. HTBI primers were employed in a first-round RT-PCR of the TCR CDR3. TCRdb independently ran MiXCR on the multiplex PCR reads; one entry per CDR3 protein. The sample has roughly 750,000 distinct CDR3 sequences; about a sixth are singletons. Graves' hyperthyroidism without ophthalmopathy progression within 18 months was termed stable. Patients between 18 and 65 years old had hyperthyroidism, newly diagnosed and lasting under 2 months. In germline, CDR1 is SNHLY, CDR2 FYNNEI. CDR3 length: 15 residues. The V gene end was trimmed by 7 bases and the J gene end by 5 bases; junction bases not matched to a gene: 8.

The clonotype originates from a man between 18 and 35 years old with Graves' hyperthyroidism. J is TRBJ1-4 and V is TRBV2; 9 bases align to TRBD1. Sequencing used blood. CDR3: CASTRPGQGNEKLFF. DNA of the CDR3: TGTGCCAGCACCCGCCCGGGACAGGGAAATGAAAAACTGTTTTTT.